The 24 T cell receptor beta chains presented below share a single source sample, sequenced in a study of regulatory T cells in long-lasting Graves disease. The time point: newly diagnosed GD, antithyroid drugs for less than 3 months. PBMC-derived RNA was used for the TCR library. Arm-PCR of CDR3 regions with iRepertoire HTBI primers generated TCR beta libraries. TCRdb re-called the multiplex PCR reads through MiXCR, storing one row per CDR3 protein. In the table there are roughly 500,000 distinct CDR3 sequences, 11% to 15% of which are singletons. These sequences were also reported in another study, on T cells in Graves' hyperthyroidism and ophthalmopathy.

The source was peripheral blood mononuclear cells (PBMCs), collected at new diagnosis, from a patient treated with antithyroid drugs. The receptors stem from a woman aged 50 to 60 with Graves disease.

This clonotype was observed many times. The chain uses TRBV7-2 and TRBJ1-5, with 7 bases that match TRBD1. The CDR3 spans 15 residues. Per the germline V gene, CDR1 is SGHTA and CDR2 is FQGNSA. V dropped 4 bases and J dropped 5; count of bases not matched to a gene: 8. CDR3 loop: CASSSTGEGYQPQHF. The CDR3 DNA follows: TGTGCCAGCAGCTCAACAGGGGAAGGGTATCAGCCCCAGCATTTT.

This clonotype was observed many times. The chain couples TRBV11-2 to TRBJ2-1; TRBD2 agrees at 10 bases. Per germline, CDR1 SGHAT and CDR2 FQNNGV. Trimming removed 7 bases from V and 8 bases from J; junction bases left unmatched: 11. The CDR3 totals 15 residues. The CDR3 is CASTGGLAGVYEQFF. The CDR3 DNA reads as TGTGCCAGCACGGGGGGTCTAGCGGGAGTATATGAGCAGTTCTTC.

This chain connects TRBV10-2 to TRBJ2-7; D is perhaps TRBD2 (6 bases). Per the germline V gene, CDR1 is WSHSY and CDR2 is SAAADI. The CDR3 totals 16 residues. Trimming stripped 0 bases from V and 0 bases from J, with 12 bases between. The CDR3 sequence: CASSESVSGSSYEQYF. CDR3 DNA: TGCGCCAGCAGTGAGTCGGTTAGCGGCAGCTCCTACGAGCAGTACTTC.

This clonotype was detected ten times or more. V is TRBV27 and J is TRBJ2-7, with D perhaps TRBD2 (5 bases). V was pared by 6 bases and J by 2 bases, with 14 bases between. The CDR3 is made up of 14 amino acids. Germline CDR1 MNHEY, CDR2 SMNVEV (reference sequence). The CDR3 bases are TGTGCCAGCAGGATATTCAGCGGCCCCTACGAGCAGTACTTC. Its translation: CASRIFSGPYEQYF.

This clonotype appeared many times. The chain uses TRBV20-1 and TRBJ2-7, with D perhaps TRBD2 (5 bases). Germline V CDR1 and CDR2: DFQATT, SNEGSKA (reference sequence). Trimming left V 0 bases short and J 4 bases short, with 13 bases between. This CDR3 spans 14 amino acids. CDR3 region: CSAREAPRRYEQYF. The CDR3 nucleotides are TGCAGTGCTAGAGAGGCCCCGAGGAGGTACGAGCAGTACTTC.

The rearrangement joins TRBV7-9 to TRBJ2-1, with 13 positions matching TRBD2. V shed 3 bases and J 3 bases; nucleotides not matched to a gene: 11. The CDR3 length is 19 residues. Germline lookup yields CDR1 SEHNR and CDR2 FQNEAQ (reference sequence). The CDR3 region has the DNA TGTGCCAGCAGCTTCCCTACAGGACTAGCGGGAGCCCACTACAATGAGCAGTTCTTC. It translates to CASSFPTGLAGAHYNEQFF.

This clonotype came up a few times. The V call is TRBV3-1, the J call TRBJ1-5; D not certain. The CDR3 extends over 15 amino acids. Trimming removed 1 base from V and 6 bases from J, with 13 bases in between. Per the germline V gene, CDR1 is LGHDT and CDR2 is YNNKEL (reference sequence). CDR3 sequence: CASSQGGIVGQPQHF. CDR3 sequence (DNA): TGTGCCAGCAGCCAAGGAGGGATTGTCGGTCAGCCCCAGCATTTT.

This clonotype was seen repeatedly, ten times or more. V gene TRBV2 combines with J gene TRBJ1-4; TRBD1 matches 8 bases. The CDR3 runs 15 residues. The V gene end was trimmed by 6 bases and the J gene end by 4 bases; junction bases not matched to a gene: 7. The germline V gene encodes CDR1 SNHLY and CDR2 FYNNEI. CDR3 in DNA: TGTGCCAGCAGAGAGACAGGGGCCTTTAATGAAAAACTGTTTTTT. Residues: CASRETGAFNEKLFF. Variable domain in full (rest from reference TRBV2 and TRBJ1-4): EPEVTQTPSHQVTQMGQEVILRCVPISNHLYFYWYRQILGQKVEFLVSFYNNEISEKSEIFDDQFSVERPDGSNFTLKIRSTKLEDSAMYFCASRETGAFNEKLFFGSGTQLSVL.

The sample holds many counts of this clonotype. V gene TRBV28 combines with J gene TRBJ2-1, with D unresolved. The CDR3 has 16 amino acids. V lost 5 bases, J lost 0 bases, and 14 bases lay in between. Germline CDR1 is MDHEN and CDR2 is SYDVKM. The CDR3 reads CASSIPNIDSYNEQFF. DNA for the CDR3: TGTGCCAGCAGTATACCGAACATAGACTCCTACAATGAGCAGTTCTTC. Combining the CDR3 with reference TRBV28 and TRBJ2-1 gives the whole variable domain DVKVTQSSRYLVKRTGEKVFLECVQDMDHENMFWYRQDPGLGLRLIYFSYDVKMKEKGDIPEGYSVSREKKERFSLILESASTNQTSMYLCASSIPNIDSYNEQFFGPGTRLTVL.

This clonotype was seen at least ten times. The gene calls are TRBV2 and TRBJ1-2; 7 nucleotides align to TRBD1. This CDR3 region has 14 residues. Germline trimming cut 5 bases from V and 4 bases from J; bases unmatched to any gene: 7. CDR1 and CDR2 (germline): SNHLY, FYNNEI. The CDR3 reads CASSIQGSSYGYTF. CDR3 sequence (DNA): TGTGCCAGCAGTATACAGGGGTCCTCCTATGGCTACACCTTC.

Notes on this clonotype: One base away lies a much larger clone, so this may be a sequencing read error. The rearrangement links TRBV3-1 to TRBJ1-2; no definite D call. The CDR3 loop spans 14 amino acids. Germline lookup yields CDR1 LGHDT and CDR2 YNNKEL (reference sequence). CDR3 protein: CVSSFTVAAESYTF. Here the CDR3 DNA reads TGTGTCAGCAGCTTCACGGTCGCGGCGGAAAGCTACACCTTC.

Many counts were recorded for this clonotype. The chain has TRBV5-1 and TRBJ2-7, with D maybe TRBD2 (5 bases). This CDR3 contains 13 residues. CDR1 and CDR2 from the germline V gene are SGHRS and YFSETQ. Trimming removed 1 base from V and 6 bases from J, with 11 bases in between. CDR3: CASSLTGTREQYF. For the CDR3, the DNA is TGCGCCAGCAGCTTGACGGGAACTCGCGAGCAGTACTTC. Complete variable domain (other parts from reference TRBV5-1 and TRBJ2-7): KAGVTQTPRYLIKTRGQQVTLSCSPISGHRSVSWYQQTPGQGLQFLFEYFSETQRNKGNFPGRFSGRQFSNSRSEMNVSTLELGDSALYLCASSLTGTREQYFGPGTRLTVT.

This clonotype was recorded many times. The J gene is TRBJ2-7, the V gene TRBV12-3 or TRBV12-4; 12 positions match TRBD1. Germline trimming cut 7 bases from V and 6 bases from J; bases unmatched to any gene: 7. This CDR3 contains 14 residues. The CDR3 loop is CASTTGTGGPEQYF. Here the CDR3 DNA reads TGTGCCAGCACCACCGGGACAGGGGGCCCCGAGCAGTACTTC.

In this sample, this clonotype turned up many times. The chain has TRBV24-1 and TRBJ1-4; 7 bases fit TRBD1. The V and J ends lost 5 bases and 8 bases, in that order; junction bases with no gene match: 4. The CDR3 has 13 residues. The germline V gene encodes CDR1 KGHDR and CDR2 SFDVKD. CDR3 sequence: CATSGQGGEKLFF. CDR3 DNA: TGTGCCACCAGTGGACAGGGAGGGGAAAAACTGTTTTTT.

The genes are TRBV5-4 and TRBJ2-4; 7 positions match TRBD2. Germline CDR1 SGHNT, CDR2 YYREEE (reference sequence). After removal of 2 bases from V and 7 bases from J, the junction contained 6 bases not matched to a gene. The CDR3 loop spans 14 amino acids. CDR3 coding DNA: TGTGCCAGCAGCTTAGGACTAGAAGAGAACATTCAGTACTTC. Amino acids: CASSLGLEENIQYF.

The chain employs TRBV11-2 and TRBJ2-5; D is perhaps TRBD2 (5 bases). CDR3 size: 15 residues. The germline V gene has CDR1 SGHAT and CDR2 FQNNGV. V was cut by 4 bases and J by 2 bases, with 14 bases left in between. This CDR3 is CASSSRTGKQETQYF. In nucleotides, the CDR3 is TGTGCCAGCAGCTCAAGGACGGGAAAACAAGAGACCCAGTACTTC.

Here the CDR3 DNA reads TGTGCCAGCAGCACAACTAGCGGAGGGGCCTCCTACAATGAGCAGTTCTTC. This translates into CASSTTSGGASYNEQFF. The V gene is TRBV3-1, the J gene TRBJ2-1; 8 bases agree with TRBD2. CDR3 size: 17 residues. Germline V gene lookup returns CDR1 LGHDT and CDR2 YNNKEL (reference sequence). V lost 5 bases, J lost 0 bases, and 9 bases stayed unmatched.

This clonotype appeared a few times. This chain uses TRBV28 with TRBJ2-2; D call uncertain. The V end lost 1 base, the J end lost 7 bases, and 10 bases lay between the germline ends. Germline assignment: CDR1 MDHEN and CDR2 SYDVKM. This CDR3 is 14 amino acids long. This chain's CDR3 is CASSLLLGGGELFF. CDR3 bases: TGTGCCAGCAGTTTATTGCTCGGCGGCGGGGAGCTGTTTTTT.

This clonotype was observed many times. V and J are TRBV12-3 or TRBV12-4 and TRBJ2-7; 10 bases map to TRBD2. The CDR3 contains 14 residues. Trimming removed 2 bases from V and 6 bases from J; junction bases left unmatched: 4. This chain's CDR3 is CASSLLAGGGEQYF. As DNA, the CDR3 is TGTGCCAGCAGTTTATTAGCGGGAGGTGGCGAGCAGTACTTC.

This clonotype was recorded at least ten times. The chain recombines TRBV5-1 with TRBJ2-5; possibly TRBD1 for D (6 bases). In germline, CDR1 is SGHRS, CDR2 YFSETQ. With 4 bases removed from V and 7 bases from J, the gap between germline ends came to 17 bases. The CDR3 runs to 14 residues. The CDR3 DNA is TGCGCCAGCAGCCTGGACAGTTATGGGGGGACCCAGTACTTC. As protein: CASSLDSYGGTQYF.

This clonotype has more than one count but fewer than ten. The rearrangement links TRBV11-2 to TRBJ2-2, with a tentative D call TRBD1 (5 bases). Germline CDR1 is SGHAT and CDR2 is FQNNGV. This CDR3 has 13 residues. The V and J ends lost 3 bases and 7 bases respectively, with 9 bases between them. This chain's CDR3 is CASSFQGLGELFF. CDR3 DNA: TGTGCCAGCAGCTTTCAGGGTCTCGGGGAGCTGTTTTTT. The full variable domain, with the rest looked up from reference TRBV11-2 and TRBJ2-2, is EAGVAQSPRYKIIEKRQSVAFWCNPISGHATLYWYQQILGQGPKLLIQFQNNGVVDDSQLPKDRFSAERLKGVDSTLKIQPAKLEDSAVYLCASSFQGLGELFFGEGSRLTVL.

This rearrangement joins TRBV5-6 to TRBJ2-1; a possible D gene is TRBD2 (5 bases). Trimming stripped 4 bases from V and 8 bases from J, with 10 bases between. The CDR3 has 12 residues. The germline gives CDR1 SGHDT, CDR2 YYEEEE. The CDR3 reads CASSMLAYEQFF. The CDR3 DNA reads TGTGCCAGCAGCATGCTAGCATATGAGCAGTTCTTC.

This clonotype appeared a few times. The chain joins TRBV6-2 or TRBV6-3 to TRBJ1-3, with TRBD1 as a possible D gene (6 bases). V lost 5 bases and J lost 2, with 13 bases in between. This CDR3 has 15 amino acids. The germline CDR1 and CDR2 sequences are MNHEY and SVGEGT. CDR3 nucleotides: TGTGCCAGCAGTGCGAAAACAGGGACTGGAAACACCATATATTTT. Protein product: CASSAKTGTGNTIYF.

This clonotype was found a few times. The chain uses TRBV29-1 and TRBJ2-1, with 8 bases lining up with TRBD1. The CDR3 covers 14 residues. V trimming: 1 base; J trimming: 3 bases; junction bases outside the gene matches: 2. The germline V gene encodes CDR1 SQVTM and CDR2 ANQGSEA. The CDR3 nucleotides are TGCAGCGTTGAAGGGACAGGGTTCTACAATGAGCAGTTCTTC. This translates into CSVEGTGFYNEQFF.